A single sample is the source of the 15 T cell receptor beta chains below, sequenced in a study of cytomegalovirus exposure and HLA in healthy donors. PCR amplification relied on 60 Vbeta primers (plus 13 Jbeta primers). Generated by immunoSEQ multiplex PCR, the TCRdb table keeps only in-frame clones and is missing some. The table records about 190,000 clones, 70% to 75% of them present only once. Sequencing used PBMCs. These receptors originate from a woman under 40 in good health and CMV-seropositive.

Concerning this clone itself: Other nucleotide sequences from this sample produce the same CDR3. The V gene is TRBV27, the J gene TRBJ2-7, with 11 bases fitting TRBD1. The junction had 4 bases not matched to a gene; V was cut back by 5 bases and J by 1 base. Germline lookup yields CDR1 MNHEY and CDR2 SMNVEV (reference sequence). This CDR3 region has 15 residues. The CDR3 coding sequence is TGTGCCAGCAGTCCCGGGACAGGGGGATCCTACGAGCAGTACTTC. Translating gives CASSPGTGGSYEQYF.

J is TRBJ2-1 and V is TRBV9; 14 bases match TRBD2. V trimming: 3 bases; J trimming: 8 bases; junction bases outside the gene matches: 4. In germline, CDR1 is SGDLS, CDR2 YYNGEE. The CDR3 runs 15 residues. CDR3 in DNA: TGTGCCAGCAGCGCCGGGACTAGCGGGAGCGATGAGCAGTTCTTC. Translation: CASSAGTSGSDEQFF.

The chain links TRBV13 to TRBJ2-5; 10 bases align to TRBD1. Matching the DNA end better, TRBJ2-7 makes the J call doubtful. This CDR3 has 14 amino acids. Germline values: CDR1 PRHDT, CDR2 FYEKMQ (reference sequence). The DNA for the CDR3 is TGTGCCAGCAGCTGGCGGGACAGGGGATACGAGCAGTACTTC. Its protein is CASSWRDRGYEQYF.

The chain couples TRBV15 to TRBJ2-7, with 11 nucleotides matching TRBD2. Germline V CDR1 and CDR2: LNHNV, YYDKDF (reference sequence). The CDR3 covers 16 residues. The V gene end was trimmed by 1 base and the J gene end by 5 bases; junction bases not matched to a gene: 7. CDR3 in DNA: TGTGCCACCAGCAGAGGGGGTAGCGGGAGGGCCCACGAGCAGTACTTC. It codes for CATSRGGSGRAHEQYF.

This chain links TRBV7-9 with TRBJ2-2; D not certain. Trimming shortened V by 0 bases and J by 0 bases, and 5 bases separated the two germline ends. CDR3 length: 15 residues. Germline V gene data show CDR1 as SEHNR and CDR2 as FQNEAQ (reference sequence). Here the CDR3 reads CASSLAQANTGELFF. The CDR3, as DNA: TGTGCCAGCAGCTTAGCACAAGCGAACACCGGGGAGCTGTTTTTT. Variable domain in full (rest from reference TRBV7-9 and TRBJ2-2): DTGVSQNPRHKITKRGQNVTFRCDPISEHNRLYWYRQTLGQGPEFLTYFQNEAQLEKSRLLSDRFSAERPKGSFSTLEIQRTEQGDSAMYLCASSLAQANTGELFFGEGSRLTVL.

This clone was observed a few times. CDR3 bases: TGTGCCAGCAGCGTAGGGAGTTCCTACGAGCAGTACTTC. Translated, it gives CASSVGSSYEQYF. This chain links TRBV9 with TRBJ2-7; D ambiguous. Trimming removed 0 bases from V and 1 base from J, with 5 bases in between. Germline CDR1 reads SGDLS; CDR2 reads YYNGEE. There are 13 residues in the CDR3.

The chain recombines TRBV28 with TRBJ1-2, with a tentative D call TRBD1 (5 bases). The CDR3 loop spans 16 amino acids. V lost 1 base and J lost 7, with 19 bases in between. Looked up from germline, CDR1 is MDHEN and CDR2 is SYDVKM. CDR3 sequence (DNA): TGTGCCAGCAGTTTATTTTCAGGGAAAGATTGGGGTGGCTACACCTTC. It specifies CASSLFSGKDWGGYTF.

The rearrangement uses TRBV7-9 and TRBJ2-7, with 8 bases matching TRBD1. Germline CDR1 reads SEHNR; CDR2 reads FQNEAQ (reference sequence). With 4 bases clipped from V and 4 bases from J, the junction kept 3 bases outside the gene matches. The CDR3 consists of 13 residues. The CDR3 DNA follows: TGTGCCAGCAGCTCAGACAGGGGTTACGAGCAGTACTTC. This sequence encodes CASSSDRGYEQYF.

The CDR3 coding sequence is TGTGCCATTCATAGCGAGAACACAGATACGCAGTATTTT. Translating gives CAIHSENTDTQYF. The chain employs TRBV10-3 and TRBJ2-3; maybe TRBD2 (5 bases). V lost 9 bases and J 2 bases, leaving 12 bases between the germline ends. The length of the CDR3 is 13 residues. CDR1 and CDR2 (germline): ENHRY, SYGVKD.

Here the CDR3 DNA reads TGTGCCAGCAGCCGCCCTCTAGCGGGAGAAGATACGCAGTATTTT. Translation: CASSRPLAGEDTQYF. The chain is built from TRBV4-2 and TRBJ2-3, with 10 bases identical to TRBD2. This CDR3 region has 15 residues. Germline-derived CDR1 and CDR2 are LGHNA and YNFKEQ. J gave up 5 bases and V 4 bases, and 6 bases lay outside the gene matches.

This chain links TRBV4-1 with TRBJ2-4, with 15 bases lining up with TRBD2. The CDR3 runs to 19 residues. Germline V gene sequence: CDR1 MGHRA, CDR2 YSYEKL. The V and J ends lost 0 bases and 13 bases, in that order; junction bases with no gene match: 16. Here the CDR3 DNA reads TGCGCCAGCAGCCAAGATATCCTCGTGGGGACTAGCGGGAGGCCCCTCCAGTACTTC. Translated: CASSQDILVGTSGRPLQYF.

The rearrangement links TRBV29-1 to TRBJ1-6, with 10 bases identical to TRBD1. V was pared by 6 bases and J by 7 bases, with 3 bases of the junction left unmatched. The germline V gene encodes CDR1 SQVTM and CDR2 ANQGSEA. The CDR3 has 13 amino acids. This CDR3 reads CSVGTGANSPLHF. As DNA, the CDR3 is TGCAGCGTGGGGACAGGGGCCAATTCACCCCTCCACTTT.

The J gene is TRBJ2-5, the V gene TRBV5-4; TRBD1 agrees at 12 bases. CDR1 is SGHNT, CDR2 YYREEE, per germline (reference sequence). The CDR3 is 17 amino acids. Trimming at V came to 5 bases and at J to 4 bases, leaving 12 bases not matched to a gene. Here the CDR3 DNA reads TGTGCCAGCAGTACCAGCCGGGACAGGGGGCTGGGAGAGACCCAGTACTTC. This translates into CASSTSRDRGLGETQYF. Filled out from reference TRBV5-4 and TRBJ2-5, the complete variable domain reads ETGVTQSPTHLIKTRGQQVTLRCSSQSGHNTVSWYQQALGQGPQFIFQYYREEENGRGNFPPRFSGLQFPNYSSELNVNALELDDSALYLCASSTSRDRGLGETQYFGPGTRLLVL.

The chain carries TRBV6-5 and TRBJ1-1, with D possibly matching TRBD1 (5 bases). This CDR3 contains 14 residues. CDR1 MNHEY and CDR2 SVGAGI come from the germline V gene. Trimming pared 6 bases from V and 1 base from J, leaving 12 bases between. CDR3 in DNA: TGTGCCAGCAGCTTCGGGGGACCGAACACTGAAGCTTTCTTT. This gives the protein CASSFGGPNTEAFF.

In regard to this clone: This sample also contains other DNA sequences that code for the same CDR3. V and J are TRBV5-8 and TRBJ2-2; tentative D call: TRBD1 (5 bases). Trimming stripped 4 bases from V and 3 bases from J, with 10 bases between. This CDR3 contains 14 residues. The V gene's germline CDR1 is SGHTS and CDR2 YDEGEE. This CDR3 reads CASSGVGDTGELFF. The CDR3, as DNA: TGTGCCAGCAGCGGGGTAGGGGACACCGGGGAGCTGTTTTTT.